This passage covers 21 T cell receptor beta chains from one sample sequenced in a study of cytomegalovirus exposure and HLA in healthy donors. Primers included in the PCR were 60 Vbeta and 13 Jbeta primers. Some clones are missing from TCRdb's copy, which holds only in-frame ones; the method was immunoSEQ multiplex PCR. The data contain about 200,000 clones, 75% to 85% of them singletons. The sequenced material came from PBMCs. These receptors came from a middle-aged woman in good health and CMV-seronegative.

There are a few counts of this clone. The CDR3 loop is CASSYWGQGEGKLFF. DNA of the CDR3: TGTGCCAGCAGTTACTGGGGACAGGGGGAAGGGAAACTGTTTTTT. The chain combines TRBV6-5 with TRBJ1-4; 11 bases map to TRBD1. With V trimmed by 1 base and J by 11 bases, 6 bases remained unmatched. The CDR3 consists of 15 residues. CDR1 and CDR2 (germline): MNHEY, SVGAGI.

This clone was seen a handful of times. The chain links TRBV5-1 to TRBJ2-3; 9 bases fit TRBD2. Unmatched junction bases numbered 9, after V lost 5 bases and J lost 2 bases. The length of the CDR3 is 16 residues. The germline CDR1 and CDR2 sequences are SGHRS and YFSETQ. The DNA of the CDR3 is TGCGCCAGCAGTGATCTCGCTAGCGGGACCACAGATACGCAGTATTTT. Translation gives CASSDLASGTTDTQYF.

The chain joins TRBV5-1 to TRBJ2-3, with 8 positions matching TRBD1. The CDR3 loop spans 17 amino acids. The ends lost 0 bases at V and 6 bases at J; junction bases unmatched: 12. CDR1 and CDR2 (germline): SGHRS, YFSETQ. In nucleotides, the CDR3 is TGCGCCAGCAGCTTGGAAGGTGGGCAGGGGGCGAGGGATACGCAGTATTTT. The encoded protein is CASSLEGGQGARDTQYF.

The V call is TRBV9, the J call TRBJ2-2, with 9 bases identical to TRBD2. Per germline, CDR1 SGDLS and CDR2 YYNGEE. The CDR3 spans 17 residues. The V and J ends lost 2 bases and 1 base, in that order; junction bases with no gene match: 6. The CDR3 nucleotides are TGTGCCAGCAGCGTCGCCATAGCGGGGGTGAACACCGGGGAGCTGTTTTTT. Amino acids: CASSVAIAGVNTGELFF.

The chain's CDR3 is CASSVRKGVRSGAGELFF. The CDR3 nucleotides are TGTGCCAGCAGCGTACGGAAGGGGGTTAGAAGTGGTGCCGGGGAGCTGTTTTTT. The chain carries TRBV9 and TRBJ2-2; maybe TRBD1 (6 bases). Germline values: CDR1 SGDLS, CDR2 YYNGEE. The germline V and J ends were trimmed by 1 base and 6 bases, with 22 bases remaining between them. This CDR3 is 18 amino acids long.

The chain links TRBV11-2 to TRBJ2-7; D remains ambiguous. V shed 5 bases and J shed 0 bases, with 11 bases lying between them. The CDR3 extends over 14 amino acids. Germline lookup yields CDR1 SGHAT and CDR2 FQNNGV. DNA of the CDR3: TGTGCCAGCAGCCTGCAGGTGGACTCCTACGAGCAGTACTTC. Its translation: CASSLQVDSYEQYF.

This clone was detected only once. This rearrangement joins TRBV7-9 to TRBJ2-3; D remains unclear. Germline V gene lookup returns CDR1 SEHNR and CDR2 FQNEAQ (reference sequence). Trimming cost V 5 bases and J 3 bases, with 3 bases left between them. The CDR3 length is 11 residues. The CDR3 here is CASSRTDTQYF. As DNA, the CDR3 is TGTGCCAGCAGCCGGACAGATACGCAGTATTTT.

This chain joins TRBV6-5 and TRBJ1-5; D is possibly TRBD1 (5 bases). The CDR3 has 14 amino acids. Trimming stripped 5 bases from V and 7 bases from J, with 15 bases between. Germline assignment: CDR1 MNHEY and CDR2 SVGAGI. The DNA for the CDR3 is TGTGCCAGCAGTCCCCAGGGAAAATACCAGCCCCAGCATTTT. It translates to CASSPQGKYQPQHF.

This rearrangement joins TRBV6-1 to TRBJ1-2, with D possibly matching TRBD1 (5 bases). The CDR3 totals 13 residues. Per germline, CDR1 MNHNS and CDR2 SASEGT. V was shortened by 2 bases and J by 7 bases, with 11 bases between the two germline ends. The CDR3 is CASSETAGLGYTF. DNA of the CDR3: TGTGCCAGCAGTGAAACAGCGGGGCTTGGCTACACCTTC.

This sequence joins TRBV27 and TRBJ2-7; 11 nucleotides line up with TRBD2. The V and J ends lost 5 bases and 5 bases, in that order; junction bases with no gene match: 2. Germline V gives CDR1 MNHEY, CDR2 SMNVEV (reference sequence). This CDR3 contains 13 residues. The CDR3 here is CASSLTSGNEQYF. CDR3 nucleotide sequence: TGTGCCAGCAGTCTGACTAGCGGGAACGAGCAGTACTTC.

This chain connects TRBV28 to TRBJ1-2, with 7 bases aligning to TRBD1. Germline V gene lookup returns CDR1 MDHEN and CDR2 SYDVKM. This CDR3 has 16 residues. V gave up 4 bases and J gave up 8 bases; unmatched junction bases: 16. CDR3 DNA sequence: TGTGCCAGCAGTTCCCCACCGACAGGGCTACTTATCGGCTACACCTTC. This gives the protein CASSSPPTGLLIGYTF.

This clone was detected only once. This chain joins TRBV19 and TRBJ1-6, with TRBD1 matching over 7 bases. Trimming removed 5 bases from V and 0 bases from J; junction bases left unmatched: 7. The length of the CDR3 is 17 residues. Germline CDR1 is LNHDA and CDR2 is SQIVND (reference sequence). Written as DNA, the CDR3 is TGTGCCAGTAGTCGGGACAGCCTCCGCTCCTATAATTCACCCCTCCACTTT. Amino acid sequence: CASSRDSLRSYNSPLHF.

This sequence joins TRBV7-2 and TRBJ2-7; tentatively, D is TRBD1 (5 bases). Germline V CDR1 and CDR2: SGHTA, FQGNSA. V gave up 6 bases and J gave up 2 bases, with 14 bases separating them. This CDR3 is 14 amino acids long. CDR3 nucleotides: TGTGCCAGCAGGGGGCCCGAGGAGCCCTACGAGCAGTACTTC. This sequence encodes CASRGPEEPYEQYF.

This chain links TRBV21-1 with TRBJ1-5; TRBD1, as called in the table, went unchecked against the DNA. TRBV21-1 is a known pseudogene. This CDR3 comprises 18 residues. The CDR3 loop reads CASSRSRGDRALNQPQHF. Written as DNA, the CDR3 is TGTGCCAGCAGCCGGAGTCGGGGGGACAGGGCTTTAAATCAGCCCCAGCATTTT.

This chain connects TRBV4-2 to TRBJ1-4; D gene unclear. The CDR3 is 13 residues long. The germline V gene encodes CDR1 LGHNA and CDR2 YNFKEQ. V was pared by 1 base and J by 5 bases, with 5 bases between. In DNA form, the CDR3 reads TGTGCCAGCAGCCAAGGGCGGAATGAAAAACTGTTTTTT. Its translation is CASSQGRNEKLFF.

The genes are TRBV30 and TRBJ1-5; D is perhaps TRBD1 (5 bases). Germline CDR1 GTSNPN, CDR2 SVGIG (reference sequence). V lost 4 bases and J lost 4, with 14 bases in between. The CDR3 covers 14 residues. The DNA for the CDR3 is TGTGCCTGGAAGGGGTCAGCTCGGAATCAGCCCCAGCATTTT. It translates to CAWKGSARNQPQHF. Drawing the rest from reference TRBV30 and TRBJ1-5, the complete variable domain is SQTIHQWPATLVQPVGSPLSLECTVEGTSNPNLYWYRQAAGRGLQLLFYSVGIGQISSEVPQNLSASRPQDRQFILSSKKLLLSDSGFYLCAWKGSARNQPQHFGDGTRLSIL.

The chain employs TRBV7-2 and TRBJ2-2; TRBD2 aligns across 7 bases. The CDR3 is 15 amino acids. CDR1 and CDR2 from the germline V gene are SGHTA and FQGNSA. V was pared by 4 bases and J by 6 bases, with 8 bases of the junction left unmatched. CDR3 nucleotides: TGTGCCAGCAGCTACCTTGGCGGGAGTGCCGGGGAGCTGTTTTTT. This encodes CASSYLGGSAGELFF.

The sample holds a few counts of this clone. The V gene is TRBV19, the J gene TRBJ2-3, with TRBD2 as a possible D gene (5 bases). Germline-derived CDR1 and CDR2 are LNHDA and SQIVND (reference sequence). V was shortened by 3 bases and J by 0 bases, with 10 bases between the two germline ends. The CDR3 sequence is 15 residues long. The CDR3, as DNA: TGTGCCAGTAGTATCGGACTCACGAGCACAGATACGCAGTATTTT. Translating it yields CASSIGLTSTDTQYF.

The V gene is TRBV9, the J gene TRBJ1-3; D uncertain. The CDR3 runs 12 residues. Trimming stripped 4 bases from V and 4 bases from J, with 6 bases between. Germline CDR1 and CDR2: SGDLS and YYNGEE. Here the CDR3 reads CASSPVGNTIYF. Here the CDR3 DNA reads TGTGCCAGCAGCCCCGTGGGAAACACCATATATTTT.

The chain combines TRBV28 with TRBJ2-7; D is undetermined. The CDR3 is 15 residues long. Trimming left V 7 bases short and J 0 bases short, with 16 bases between. Germline-derived CDR1 and CDR2 are MDHEN and SYDVKM. The CDR3 DNA reads as TGTGCCAGCACCTCTCTAAAGTTGTTCTCCTACGAGCAGTACTTC. It translates to CASTSLKLFSYEQYF.

The J gene is TRBJ2-2, the V gene TRBV19, with 16 bases matching TRBD2. The CDR3 extends over 16 amino acids. Germline CDR1 and CDR2: LNHDA and SQIVND (reference sequence). V gave up 6 bases and J gave up 6 bases; unmatched junction bases: 4. DNA of the CDR3: TGTGCCAGTAGAGGGACTAGCGGGAGGGTCCCCGGGGAGCTGTTTTTT. Amino acids: CASRGTSGRVPGELFF.